This TCR beta chain emerged from a study of graft-versus-host responses after intestinal transplantation. Study summary: Induction using anti-thymocyte globulin, followed by tacrolimus and steroids for 3 to 4 years, was given to all recipients.

Data came from immunoSEQ multiplex PCR; TCRdb stores just in-frame clones and leaves some out. In the table there are tens of thousands of clones, about 95% of which are singletons. Study outcomes and limitations: Peak circulating GvH clone levels were associated with early post-transplant HvG declines. Among recipient marrow samples, GvH clones were found; some appeared first in ileum or blood.

The V gene's germline CDR1 is SGHTA and CDR2 FQGTGA. Trimming at V came to 5 bases and at J to 4 bases, leaving 13 bases not matched to a gene. The CDR3 contains 16 residues. Worth noting for this clone: Its antigen is unidentified.

The material was PBMCs, obtained approximately 360 days after intestinal transplant. J is TRBJ2-7 and V is TRBV7-3; 8 nucleotides align to TRBD1. The sequence came from a human patient who received an intestinal transplant, so some T cells may come from the graft donor. CDR3 DNA: TGTGCCAGCAGCCAGGGGGCTTCGGGGTTGGGATACGAGCAGTACTTC. Amino acids: CASSQGASGLGYEQYF.